The 29 T cell receptor beta chains given below trace back to one sample, sequenced in a study of blood T cell repertoires in COVID-19. Sequenced by immunoSEQ multiplex PCR; TCRdb stores in-frame clones only, minus some. The data contain some 150,000 clones, roughly 85% of them seen just once; the ten biggest clones take up around 3%. Sequenced: PBMCs or T cells enriched from blood (not recorded which). Receptors originate from a woman in her fifties or sixties who had recovered from COVID-19.

The chain uses TRBV27 and TRBJ2-5, with 7 bases that match TRBD1. J was trimmed by 4 bases and V by 2 bases; bases with no gene match: 7. The CDR3 contains 15 residues. Germline V lookup: CDR1 MNHEY, CDR2 SMNVEV (reference sequence). The chain's CDR3 is CASSLGRTGPETQYF. Here the CDR3 DNA reads TGTGCCAGCAGTTTAGGAAGGACAGGACCAGAGACCCAGTACTTC.

The chain employs TRBV4-1 and TRBJ1-1, with D maybe TRBD1 (6 bases). With 3 bases removed from V and 3 bases from J, the gap between germline ends came to 11 bases. This CDR3 is built from 14 residues. Germline V gives CDR1 MGHRA, CDR2 YSYEKL. The DNA for the CDR3 is TGCGCCAGCAGCCAGGACAGTTTTTACACTGAAGCTTTCTTT. This gives the protein CASSQDSFYTEAFF.

This clone appeared a single time. The chain uses TRBV6-5 and TRBJ1-3, with a tentative D call TRBD1 (6 bases). Germline loops: CDR1 MNHEY, CDR2 SVGAGI. V lost 2 bases to trimming and J lost 4 bases, with 15 bases between them. The CDR3 has 16 residues. This CDR3 is CASSYRRTDPGNTIYF. The CDR3, as DNA: TGTGCCAGCAGTTACCGTAGGACAGATCCAGGAAACACCATATATTTT.

The J gene is TRBJ1-1, the V gene TRBV7-9; the match to TRBD1 covers 10 bases. Germline V gives CDR1 SEHNR, CDR2 FQNEAQ (reference sequence). J lost 5 bases, V lost 3 bases, and 3 bases had no gene match. The CDR3 is made up of 14 amino acids. CDR3 residues: CASSLGQGYTEAFF. Written as DNA, the CDR3 is TGTGCCAGCAGCTTGGGACAGGGGTATACTGAAGCTTTCTTT.

In its sample, this clone was seen once. The sample has other DNA sequences that encode this CDR3 too. The chain employs TRBV7-9 and TRBJ1-3; 9 nucleotides match TRBD1. The CDR3 is 15 residues long. Germline CDR1 and CDR2: SEHNR and FQNEAQ (reference sequence). V trimming: 3 bases; J trimming: 0 bases; junction bases outside the gene matches: 0. The CDR3 loop is CASSLGQGSGNTIYF. The DNA of the CDR3 is TGTGCCAGCAGCTTGGGACAGGGCTCTGGAAACACCATATATTTT.

J is TRBJ2-1 and V is TRBV5-8; D remains unclear. Trimming cost V 1 base and J 9 bases, with 5 bases left between them. The CDR3 runs to 11 residues. Looked up from germline, CDR1 is SGHTS and CDR2 is YDEGEE. In nucleotides, the CDR3 is TGTGCCAGCAGCTTGAGGAGTGAGCAGTTCTTC. It is translated as CASSLRSEQFF.

The rearrangement joins TRBV10-2 to TRBJ2-7; tentatively, D is TRBD2 (5 bases). The CDR3 loop spans 11 amino acids. Between the trimmed V and J ends, which lost 4 bases and 4 bases, there was a span of 5 bases. Per germline, CDR1 WSHSY and CDR2 SAAADI. The CDR3 here is CASSGGYEQYF. DNA of the CDR3: TGCGCCAGCAGTGGAGGGTACGAGCAGTACTTC.

This sequence joins TRBV7-9 and TRBJ1-1; possibly TRBD1 for D (5 bases). CDR1 is SEHNR, CDR2 FQNEAQ, per germline (reference sequence). The CDR3 is made up of 17 amino acids. V was shortened by 2 bases and J by 1 base, with 17 bases between the two germline ends. In nucleotides, the CDR3 is TGTGCCAGCAGCTTATCCGGTGGCCGTAGGGGGAACACTGAAGCTTTCTTT. Its protein product is CASSLSGGRRGNTEAFF.

The chain has TRBV7-3 and TRBJ2-1; 8 bases agree with TRBD2. V shed 3 bases, J shed 12 bases, and the junction held 4 bases outside the gene matches. The CDR3 extends over 12 amino acids. Per the germline V gene, CDR1 is SGHTA and CDR2 is FQGTGA. The CDR3 DNA reads TGTGCCAGCAGCTTCCCCGGGGGGGCGCAGTTCTTC. Translated: CASSFPGGAQFF.

The CDR3 coding sequence is TGTGCCAGTAGTATACCCCGAGAGGGTCGGCGTGAAGCTTTCTTT. It is translated as CASSIPREGRREAFF. This rearrangement joins TRBV19 to TRBJ1-1; unclear D gene. Trimming stripped 2 bases from V and 7 bases from J, with 17 bases between. Germline-derived CDR1 and CDR2 are LNHDA and SQIVND (reference sequence). CDR3 length equals 15 residues.

The genes are TRBV19 and TRBJ2-1; 8 bases match TRBD2. V lost 5 bases to trimming and J lost 0 bases; unmatched junction nucleotides: 9. The CDR3 has 17 residues. The germline V gene has CDR1 LNHDA and CDR2 SQIVND (reference sequence). CDR3 DNA sequence: TGTGCCAGTAGTCAGACTAGCGCCCCGAGCTCCTACAATGAGCAGTTCTTC. It codes for CASSQTSAPSSYNEQFF.

The chain uses TRBV27 and TRBJ1-2; 9 bases match TRBD1. Germline V gene lookup returns CDR1 MNHEY and CDR2 SMNVEV (reference sequence). Trimming took 7 bases from V and 6 from J; bases not matched to a gene: 6. This CDR3 has 13 amino acids. Here the CDR3 DNA reads TGTGCCAGCACCCGGACAGGGGCGCATGGCTACACCTTC. This codes for CASTRTGAHGYTF.

The chain recombines TRBV14 with TRBJ1-2; the match to TRBD1 covers 9 bases. The CDR3 consists of 15 residues. The germline V gene encodes CDR1 SGHDN and CDR2 FVKESK. V dropped 4 bases and J dropped 0; count of bases not matched to a gene: 3. The CDR3 spells CASSPRTGANYGYTF. The CDR3 coding sequence is TGTGCCAGCAGCCCCAGGACAGGGGCTAACTATGGCTACACCTTC.

The chain employs TRBV4-1 and TRBJ2-2; the match to TRBD2 covers 12 bases. Trimming cost V 0 bases and J 7 bases; bases outside gene matches: 0. Germline CDR1 is MGHRA and CDR2 is YSYEKL. The CDR3 sequence is 15 residues long. DNA for the CDR3: TGCGCCAGCAGCCAAGAGGGACTAGCGGGCGGGGAGCTGTTTTTT. Its translation is CASSQEGLAGGELFF.

The rearrangement uses TRBV9 and TRBJ1-2; 8 bases align to TRBD1. Germline loops: CDR1 SGDLS, CDR2 YYNGEE. The CDR3 extends over 14 amino acids. V lost 3 bases to trimming and J lost 2 bases; unmatched junction nucleotides: 3. The CDR3 loop is CASSGRQGNYGYTF. As DNA, the CDR3 is TGTGCCAGCAGCGGCCGACAGGGGAACTATGGCTACACCTTC.

This clone was recorded once. The chain employs TRBV19 and TRBJ2-2; 7 positions match TRBD1. CDR3 length equals 12 residues. Germline CDR1 LNHDA, CDR2 SQIVND (reference sequence). The V gene end was trimmed by 10 bases and the J gene end by 7 bases; junction bases not matched to a gene: 6. The CDR3 loop reads CATNRGHGELFF. The CDR3 DNA follows: TGTGCCACCAACAGGGGTCACGGGGAGCTGTTTTTT.

A note on this clone: Given the absence of the conserved phenylalanine or tryptophan at the CDR3 end, a read error is likely. The DNA is left out, because the CDR3 cannot be placed on it with certainty; the CDR3 is given as TCRdb lists it. CDR3 protein: CSARGLQGAPL. The chain employs TRBV20-1 and TRBJ1-1; TRBD1, the D gene given by the table, was not confirmed from the DNA. The CDR3 has 11 amino acids, counting both end residues. The V gene's germline CDR1 is DFQATT and CDR2 SNEGSKA (reference sequence).

V usage is TRBV28 and J usage is TRBJ1-1; tentative D call: TRBD1 (5 bases). Germline CDR1 MDHEN, CDR2 SYDVKM. This CDR3 is built from 14 residues. V lost 5 bases and J 1 base, leaving 11 bases between the germline ends. The chain's CDR3 is CASSPYRRNTEAFF. CDR3 nucleotide sequence: TGTGCCAGCAGTCCATACAGGAGGAACACTGAAGCTTTCTTT.

The chain joins TRBV6-5 to TRBJ2-1, with a weak D call TRBD1 (6 bases). The germline V and J ends were trimmed by 6 bases and 8 bases, with 14 bases remaining between them. The CDR3 is 13 amino acids. Looked up from germline, CDR1 is MNHEY and CDR2 is SVGAGI. CDR3 DNA: TGTGCCAGCAGGAACAAGGGGGTTCATGAGCAGTTCTTC. Protein product: CASRNKGVHEQFF.

This rearrangement joins TRBV27 to TRBJ1-6; TRBD1 aligns across 7 bases. This CDR3 has 18 residues. Germline V lookup: CDR1 MNHEY, CDR2 SMNVEV (reference sequence). V gave up 4 bases and J gave up 8 bases; unmatched junction bases: 17. Written as DNA, the CDR3 is TGTGCCAGCAGTTCACACGGGACAGTCGGCAAGAGGTATTCACCCCTCCACTTT. As protein: CASSSHGTVGKRYSPLHF.

The chain links TRBV18 to TRBJ2-2; D might be TRBD1 (6 bases). Germline V lookup: CDR1 KGHSH, CDR2 LQKENI. This CDR3 contains 16 residues. The V gene lost 4 bases and the J gene lost 1 base, with 13 bases spanning the gap. The CDR3 sequence: CASSRRDKRNTGELFF. CDR3 DNA: TGTGCCAGCTCACGCCGGGACAAAAGGAACACCGGGGAGCTGTTTTTT.

The V call is TRBV11-3, the J call TRBJ2-7, with D uncertain. CDR3 length: 12 residues. V was trimmed by 8 bases and J by 4 bases, leaving 12 bases between them. Germline-derived CDR1 and CDR2 are SGHNT and YENEEA. Here the CDR3 reads CASDTTWYEQYF. The DNA for the CDR3 is TGTGCCAGCGATACAACATGGTACGAGCAGTACTTC. Based on the CDR3 plus reference TRBV11-3 and TRBJ2-7, the full variable domain is EAGVVQSPRYKIIEKKQPVAFWCNPISGHNTLYWYLQNLGQGPELLIRYENEEAVDDSQLPKDRFSAERLKGVDSTLKIQPAELGDSAVYLCASDTTWYEQYFGPGTRLTVT.

The chain has TRBV11-3 and TRBJ1-2; 10 bases align to TRBD1. V shed 5 bases, J shed 6 bases, and the junction held 6 bases outside the gene matches. The CDR3 totals 14 residues. Germline V CDR1 and CDR2: SGHNT, YENEEA. Here the CDR3 reads CASSERDRGDGYTF. The CDR3 nucleotides are TGTGCCAGCAGCGAACGGGACAGGGGAGATGGCTACACCTTC.

This clone appeared a few times. The CDR3 loop is CASSYSGSPQQFF. The DNA of the CDR3 is TGTGCCAGCAGTTACTCAGGGAGCCCGCAGCAGTTCTTC. The rearrangement uses TRBV6-2 or TRBV6-3 and TRBJ2-1; D might be TRBD2 (5 bases). Trimming took off 0 bases at V and 11 bases at J, with 11 bases between the two ends. Germline V CDR1 and CDR2: MNHEY, SVGEGT. There are 13 residues in the CDR3.

This clone was seen only once. J is TRBJ2-1 and V is TRBV6-5; TRBD2 matches at 7 bases. The germline V gene has CDR1 MNHEY and CDR2 SVGAGI. The junction had 10 bases not matched to a gene; V was cut back by 2 bases and J by 9 bases. The CDR3 consists of 15 residues. DNA of the CDR3: TGTGCCAGCAGTTACGGTGTGGGAGGGTCGTTTGAGCAGTTCTTC. Its translation: CASSYGVGGSFEQFF.

CDR3 DNA sequence: TGTGCCAGCAGCTTAAGGGGGACCATGAACACTGAAGCTTTCTTT. Protein: CASSLRGTMNTEAFF. The chain couples TRBV7-8 to TRBJ1-1, with a weak D call TRBD1 (6 bases). CDR3 length: 15 residues. Germline CDR1 and CDR2: SGHVS and FQNEAQ. V gave up 2 bases and J gave up 0 bases, with 10 bases separating them.

The chain uses TRBV30 and TRBJ1-5; D gene unclear. Germline values: CDR1 GTSNPN, CDR2 SVGIG (reference sequence). The CDR3 extends over 13 amino acids. Trimming pared 2 bases from V and 4 bases from J, leaving 9 bases between. CDR3 nucleotides: TGTGCCTGGAGTCCCCAACAGAATCAGCCCCAGCATTTT. This gives the protein CAWSPQQNQPQHF.

The V and J genes are TRBV18 and TRBJ1-1; 7 bases agree with TRBD1. This CDR3 comprises 13 residues. Germline loops: CDR1 KGHSH, CDR2 LQKENI. V shed 4 bases and J 4 bases; nucleotides not matched to a gene: 3. The CDR3: CASSQAGGTEAFF. In nucleotides, the CDR3 is TGTGCCAGCTCACAAGCAGGGGGCACTGAAGCTTTCTTT.

The chain has TRBV28 and TRBJ1-5, with TRBD1 matching over 12 bases. The CDR3 has 16 amino acids. In germline, CDR1 is MDHEN, CDR2 SYDVKM. With 5 bases clipped from V and 6 bases from J, the junction kept 8 bases outside the gene matches. This CDR3 reads CASSTPGQGAGQPQHF. The CDR3 bases are TGTGCCAGCAGTACTCCGGGACAGGGGGCAGGTCAGCCCCAGCATTTT.